This TCR beta chain was found in a study of T cell repertoires in cytomegalovirus infection. Study-level information: CMV infection plus the matching HLA type was flagged by public TCR beta signatures.

This clonotype was observed at least ten times. Its matching antigen is unknown. TCRdb re-analysed the reads in MiXCR, keeping a single row per CDR3 protein. The table records around 360,000 distinct CDR3 sequences, nearly 35% of them present only once. The source material was cultured PBMCs, sampled from culture after CMV antigen stimulation. The sequence was obtained from a human donor in good health (CMV status not recorded). Some clones in this sample may be carry-over from other donors' samples.

The CDR3 DNA reads TGTGCCAGCAGCTCGACAGGGAATGAAGCTTTCTTT. Translation gives CASSSTGNEAFF. The V call is TRBV7-2, the J call TRBJ1-1, with 7 bases matching TRBD1. The germline gives CDR1 SGHTA, CDR2 FQGNSA. The CDR3 spans 12 residues. Unmatched junction bases numbered 3, after V lost 4 bases and J lost 7 bases.